The 25 T cell receptor beta chains reported below all come from one sample, sequenced in a study of blood T cell repertoires in COVID-19. The table came from immunoSEQ multiplex PCR; TCRdb's copy has only in-frame clones and leaves some out. The table includes approximately 88,000 clones, roughly 90% detected once. The sequencing input was peripheral blood. These receptors came from a male donor with acute or convalescent COVID-19.

J is TRBJ1-6 and V is TRBV14; 8 nucleotides line up with TRBD1. V shed 4 bases, J shed 9 bases, and the junction held 8 bases outside the gene matches. CDR1 and CDR2 from the germline V gene are SGHDN and FVKESK. The length of the CDR3 is 15 residues. The CDR3 DNA is TGTGCCAGCAGCCTCAGGACAGGGAATCCTTCACCCCTCCACTTT. Protein sequence: CASSLRTGNPSPLHF.

This clone showed up just once. The CDR3 DNA is TGTGCCAGCAGCTTAAAGCCTGGAAACTATCCGGGACTAGAGAAGACCCAGTACTTC. Its translation is CASSLKPGNYPGLEKTQYF. This chain uses TRBV7-6 with TRBJ2-5, with TRBD2 matching over 8 bases. The CDR3 is 19 amino acids. Per the germline V gene, CDR1 is SGHVS and CDR2 is FNYEAQ. V dropped 2 bases and J dropped 6; count of bases not matched to a gene: 20.

The CDR3 protein is CASSIPIRQRDNSPLHF. CDR3 DNA: TGTGCCAGTAGTATCCCGATTCGACAGCGAGATAATTCACCCCTCCACTTT. The genes are TRBV19 and TRBJ1-6; a possible D gene is TRBD1 (5 bases). The ends were cut back, 3 bases at V and 5 bases at J, with 17 bases in the middle. The V gene's germline CDR1 is LNHDA and CDR2 SQIVND (reference sequence). The CDR3 loop spans 17 amino acids.

V and J are TRBV25-1 and TRBJ1-2, with D perhaps matching TRBD1 (5 bases). CDR1 is MGHDK and CDR2 is SYGVNS in the germline V gene. CDR3 size: 14 residues. V was pared by 5 bases and J by 4 bases, with 14 bases between. CDR3 coding DNA: TGTGCCAGCAGTCCCCCAGGAGGGGCCTATGGCTACACCTTC. Its protein product is CASSPPGGAYGYTF.

The V gene is TRBV2, the J gene TRBJ2-1; D is perhaps TRBD1 (5 bases). The germline V and J ends were trimmed by 7 bases and 8 bases, with 18 bases remaining between them. Germline-derived CDR1 and CDR2 are SNHLY and FYNNEI. The length of the CDR3 is 14 residues. The CDR3 nucleotides read TGTGCCAGCAAACCCCAGGGCCTATCCGATGAGCAGTTCTTC. This gives the protein CASKPQGLSDEQFF. Complete variable domain (other parts from reference TRBV2 and TRBJ2-1): EPEVTQTPSHQVTQMGQEVILRCVPISNHLYFYWYRQILGQKVEFLVSFYNNEISEKSEIFDDQFSVERPDGSNFTLKIRSTKLEDSAMYFCASKPQGLSDEQFFGPGTRLTVL.

The chain combines TRBV5-1 with TRBJ1-2; 7 nucleotides match TRBD1. The CDR3 runs 14 residues. Germline trimming cut 0 bases from V and 8 bases from J; bases unmatched to any gene: 7. Per the germline V gene, CDR1 is SGHRS and CDR2 is YFSETQ. CDR3 nucleotide sequence: TGCGCCAGCAGCTTGGGACAGGGTAGCGGCGGCTACACCTTC. This codes for CASSLGQGSGGYTF.

V is TRBV7-7 and J is TRBJ2-3; 8 bases align to TRBD2. The germline V gene encodes CDR1 SSHAT and CDR2 FNYEAQ (reference sequence). The V gene end was trimmed by 4 bases and the J gene end by 2 bases; junction bases not matched to a gene: 5. CDR3 length: 15 amino acids. Here the CDR3 reads CASSSGLAVTDTQYF. The DNA of the CDR3 is TGTGCCAGCAGCTCCGGACTAGCCGTCACAGATACGCAGTATTTT.

The chain uses TRBV5-1 and TRBJ1-5; the D gene is possibly TRBD1 (5 bases). CDR1 and CDR2 (germline): SGHRS, YFSETQ. This CDR3 contains 14 residues. Deletions cut 2 bases from V and 7 bases from J, with 13 bases between. The chain's CDR3 is CASSFSGQDQPQHF. In DNA, the CDR3 is TGCGCCAGCAGCTTCTCAGGGCAGGACCAGCCCCAGCATTTT.

The chain couples TRBV19 to TRBJ1-5; 8 nucleotides agree with TRBD1. The junction had 2 bases not matched to a gene; V was cut back by 6 bases and J by 4 bases. CDR1 and CDR2 from the germline V gene are LNHDA and SQIVND (reference sequence). This CDR3 region has 13 residues. The CDR3 reads CASRGTGNQPQHF. The CDR3, as DNA: TGTGCCAGTAGGGGGACAGGAAATCAGCCCCAGCATTTT.

The chain employs TRBV6-6 and TRBJ2-2; the match to TRBD2 covers 11 bases. Trimming removed 5 bases from V and 5 bases from J; junction bases left unmatched: 4. Germline V gene lookup returns CDR1 MNHNY and CDR2 SVGAGI (reference sequence). This CDR3 spans 15 amino acids. In DNA, the CDR3 is TGTGCCAGCAGTCCCACTAGCGGGGGTACCGGGGAGCTGTTTTTT. It translates to CASSPTSGGTGELFF.

The CDR3 sequence: CASIHSLGQGNTGELFF. The CDR3 DNA sequence: TGTGCCAGCATCCACTCATTGGGACAGGGAAACACCGGGGAGCTGTTTTTT. This sequence joins TRBV28 and TRBJ2-2; 9 bases fit TRBD1. V shed 7 bases and J 2 bases; nucleotides not matched to a gene: 11. Germline values: CDR1 MDHEN, CDR2 SYDVKM. This CDR3 is 17 amino acids long.

The rearrangement joins TRBV2 to TRBJ1-1; TRBD1 is a possible D gene (5 bases). V was clipped by 1 base and J by 3 bases, with 9 bases between them. CDR1 is SNHLY and CDR2 is FYNNEI in the germline V gene. This CDR3 is 14 amino acids long. CDR3 loop: CASSEGGRDTEAFF. As DNA, the CDR3 is TGTGCCAGCAGTGAAGGGGGCAGGGACACTGAAGCTTTCTTT. The full variable domain, with the rest looked up from reference TRBV2 and TRBJ1-1, is EPEVTQTPSHQVTQMGQEVILRCVPISNHLYFYWYRQILGQKVEFLVSFYNNEISEKSEIFDDQFSVERPDGSNFTLKIRSTKLEDSAMYFCASSEGGRDTEAFFGQGTRLTVV.

The gene calls are TRBV11-1 and TRBJ2-7; D not resolved. V lost 0 bases and J 9 bases, leaving 15 bases between the germline ends. Germline-derived CDR1 and CDR2 are SGHAT and FQDESV (reference sequence). This CDR3 has 14 amino acids. As DNA, the CDR3 is TGTGCCAGCAGCTTAGCGGCGGCAGATACGGTGCAGTACTTC. Its protein is CASSLAAADTVQYF.

The V gene is TRBV29-1, the J gene TRBJ2-3; tentatively, D is TRBD2 (6 bases). CDR3 size: 15 residues. With 4 bases removed from V and 4 bases from J, the gap between germline ends came to 18 bases. CDR1 is SQVTM and CDR2 is ANQGSEA in the germline V gene. CDR3 bases: TGCAGCGTTGGCCTGACGGCTAGCGCCGCAGATACGCAGTATTTT. Amino acids: CSVGLTASAADTQYF.

The V call is TRBV14, the J call TRBJ1-2, with D possibly matching TRBD1 (5 bases). The CDR3 is made up of 13 amino acids. Germline CDR1 and CDR2: SGHDN and FVKESK. Between the trimmed V and J ends, which lost 0 bases and 10 bases, there was a span of 12 bases. The DNA for the CDR3 is TGTGCCAGCAGCCAAGATCTGGGGGGTGTCTACACCTTC. Translation: CASSQDLGGVYTF.

The chain links TRBV12-2 to TRBJ2-7; TRBD1 is taken as the D call from the table, unchecked against the DNA. TRBV12-2 is annotated as a pseudogene. The CDR3 is 13 amino acids. The CDR3 reads CASRLARTYEQYF. CDR3 nucleotides: TGTGCAAGTCGCTTAGCCAGGACCTACGAGCAGTACTTC.

The chain uses TRBV20-1 and TRBJ1-2; 9 nucleotides line up with TRBD1. With 3 bases clipped from V and 2 bases from J, the junction kept 4 bases outside the gene matches. Germline-derived CDR1 and CDR2 are DFQATT and SNEGSKA (reference sequence). This CDR3 is built from 14 residues. The CDR3 coding sequence is TGCAGTGCTAGTGAGACAGGGGGAAACTATGGCTACACCTTC. It encodes CSASETGGNYGYTF.

The V call is TRBV12-3 or TRBV12-4, the J call TRBJ1-5; D ambiguous. V lost 6 bases, J lost 3 bases, and 9 bases lay in between. The CDR3 covers 13 residues. CDR3 sequence (DNA): TGTGCCAGCAGGGGGAGGATCAATCAGCCCCAGCATTTT. It yields the protein CASRGRINQPQHF.

The CDR3 DNA reads TGTGCCAGCAGGCGCCAGGGGGCAGCCGAGCAGTACTTC. It specifies CASRRQGAAEQYF. The chain carries TRBV2 and TRBJ2-7; the match to TRBD1 covers 8 bases. Germline V gives CDR1 SNHLY, CDR2 FYNNEI. The V and J ends lost 6 bases and 6 bases, in that order; junction bases with no gene match: 7. The CDR3 length is 13 residues.

The genes are TRBV18 and TRBJ1-1; 7 nucleotides line up with TRBD1. The CDR3 contains 15 residues. Germline values: CDR1 KGHSH, CDR2 LQKENI. The V and J ends lost 4 bases and 3 bases, in that order; junction bases with no gene match: 8. The CDR3 nucleotides read TGTGCCAGCTCACGATTGACAGGGATTGACACTGAAGCTTTCTTT. Residues: CASSRLTGIDTEAFF.

In DNA, the CDR3 is TGTGCCAGCAGTTTCCCTCTTATTGGGGCGGGGGGGCGTACGCAGTATTTT. Its protein is CASSFPLIGAGGRTQYF. The chain combines TRBV28 with TRBJ2-3; 9 bases agree with TRBD2. This CDR3 has 17 amino acids. V was pared by 3 bases and J by 8 bases, with 15 bases of the junction left unmatched. Germline V gene data show CDR1 as MDHEN and CDR2 as SYDVKM.

The sample holds one count of this clone. The rearrangement uses TRBV24-1 and TRBJ1-4, with 10 bases matching TRBD1. Germline CDR1 and CDR2: KGHDR and SFDVKD. The CDR3 is 15 amino acids. The V and J ends lost 7 bases and 7 bases, in that order; junction bases with no gene match: 8. The CDR3 is CATRIRTGGFEKLFF. CDR3 sequence (DNA): TGTGCCACCAGGATAAGGACAGGGGGGTTTGAAAAACTGTTTTTT.

V gene TRBV6-5 combines with J gene TRBJ1-6; TRBD1 might be the D (6 bases). In germline, CDR1 is MNHEY, CDR2 SVGAGI. The CDR3 consists of 13 residues. The V and J ends lost 10 bases and 7 bases respectively, with 14 bases between them. In DNA form, the CDR3 reads TGTGCCACCCGCCAGGGGCCCAATTCACCCCTCCACTTT. Translated: CATRQGPNSPLHF.

V gene TRBV5-1 combines with J gene TRBJ1-1; TRBD1 agrees at 7 bases. This CDR3 has 15 residues. V was pared by 2 bases and J by 2 bases, with 6 bases of the junction left unmatched. Germline assignment: CDR1 SGHRS and CDR2 YFSETQ. CDR3 sequence: CASSLTGTENTEAFF. The CDR3 coding sequence is TGCGCCAGCAGCTTAACCGGGACAGAAAACACTGAAGCTTTCTTT.

The rearrangement joins TRBV4-1 to TRBJ1-2; no reliable D call. The CDR3 spans 12 residues. Trimming pared 1 base from V and 4 bases from J, leaving 4 bases between. Germline V lookup: CDR1 MGHRA, CDR2 YSYEKL. In DNA, the CDR3 is TGCGCCAGCAGCCAAGCGGTCTATGGCTACACCTTC. Translation: CASSQAVYGYTF.